One T cell receptor beta chain is described in this entry. Its antigen is not known. The time point was: week 5, during vaccination. Topical imiquimod was applied with each vaccine dose, which held 300 ug of mutant IDH1 20-mer peptide. TCRdb's copy holds only in-frame clones and misses some; the assay was immunoSEQ multiplex PCR. The sample shows fewer than 30,000 clones, approximately 80% of them seen only once. The record originates from a study of a mutant IDH1 vaccine in newly diagnosed glioma. Study information: Patients were given eight vaccinations, scheduled in weeks 1, 3, 5, 7, 11, 15, 19 and 23. Vaccine dosing followed radiotherapy by 4-6 weeks, or accompanied temozolomide cycles.

Per germline, CDR1 SGHTA and CDR2 FQGNSA. The CDR3 has 17 residues. The ends were cut back, 5 bases at V and 4 bases at J, with 20 bases in the middle. The sequences come from PBMCs, collected from a glioma patient whose treatment included an IDH1 peptide vaccine. V is TRBV7-2 and J is TRBJ2-2; D is perhaps TRBD1 (7 bases). This sequence originates from a man aged 35-49 years with glioma. CDR3 DNA sequence: TGTGCCAGCAGCCCAACTAAGAGACAGGGAGGCACCGGGGAGCTGTTTTTT. Translated: CASSPTKRQGGTGELFF.